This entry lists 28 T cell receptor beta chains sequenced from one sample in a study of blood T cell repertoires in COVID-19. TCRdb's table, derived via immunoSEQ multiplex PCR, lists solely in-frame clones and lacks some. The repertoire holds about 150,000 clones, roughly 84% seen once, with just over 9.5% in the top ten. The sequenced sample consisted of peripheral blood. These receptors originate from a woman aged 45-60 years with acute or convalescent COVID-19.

In nucleotides, the CDR3 is TGTGCCAGCAGCCCCGGACTAGCGGAGGCCTACGAGCAGTACTTC. Its protein product is CASSPGLAEAYEQYF. The V and J genes are TRBV5-6 and TRBJ2-7; 10 positions match TRBD2. With V trimmed by 4 bases and J by 2 bases, 6 bases remained unmatched. Per germline, CDR1 SGHDT and CDR2 YYEEEE. The CDR3 covers 15 residues.

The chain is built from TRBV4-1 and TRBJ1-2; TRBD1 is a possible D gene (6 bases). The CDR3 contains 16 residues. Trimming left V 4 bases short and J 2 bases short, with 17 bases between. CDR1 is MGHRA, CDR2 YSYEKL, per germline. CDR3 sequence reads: CASSPSPGAVNYGYTF. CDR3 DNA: TGCGCCAGCAGCCCGTCGCCAGGGGCGGTGAACTATGGCTACACCTTC.

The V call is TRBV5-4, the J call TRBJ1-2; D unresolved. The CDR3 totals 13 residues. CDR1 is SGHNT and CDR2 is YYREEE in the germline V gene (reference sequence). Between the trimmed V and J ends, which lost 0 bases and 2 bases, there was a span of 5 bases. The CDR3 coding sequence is TGTGCCAGCAGCTTGGGAGGGAACTATGGCTACACCTTC. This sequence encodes CASSLGGNYGYTF.

The CDR3 sequence is CASRPEASGTYNEQFF. In DNA form, the CDR3 reads TGTGCCAGTAGGCCCGAGGCTAGCGGCACCTACAATGAGCAGTTCTTC. The chain couples TRBV19 to TRBJ2-1, with 7 bases matching TRBD2. V gave up 6 bases and J gave up 2 bases; unmatched junction bases: 10. The germline V gene has CDR1 LNHDA and CDR2 SQIVND (reference sequence). This CDR3 is 16 amino acids long.

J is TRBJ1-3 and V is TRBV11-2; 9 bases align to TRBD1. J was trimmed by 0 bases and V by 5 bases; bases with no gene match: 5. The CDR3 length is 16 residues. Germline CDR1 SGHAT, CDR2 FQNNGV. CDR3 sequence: CASSKQGATSGNTIYF. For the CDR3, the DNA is TGTGCCAGCAGCAAACAGGGGGCGACCTCTGGAAACACCATATATTTT.

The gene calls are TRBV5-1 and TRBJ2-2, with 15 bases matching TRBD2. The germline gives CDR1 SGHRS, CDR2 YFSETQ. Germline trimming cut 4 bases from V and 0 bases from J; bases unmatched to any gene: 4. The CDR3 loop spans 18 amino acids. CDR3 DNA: TGCGCCAGCAGCCGTGGGACTAGCGGGGGGCCGAACACCGGGGAGCTGTTTTTT. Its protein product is CASSRGTSGGPNTGELFF.

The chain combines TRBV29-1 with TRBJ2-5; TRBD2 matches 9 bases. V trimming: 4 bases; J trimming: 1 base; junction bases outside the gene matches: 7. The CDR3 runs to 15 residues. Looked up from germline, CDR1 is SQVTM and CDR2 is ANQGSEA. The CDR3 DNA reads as TGCAGCGTTGTTTTGCTAGCGGGATTCCAAGAGACCCAGTACTTC. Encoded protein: CSVVLLAGFQETQYF. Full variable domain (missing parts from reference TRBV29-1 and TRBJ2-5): SAVISQKPSRDICQRGTSLTIQCQVDSQVTMMFWYRQQPGQSLTLIATANQGSEATYESGFVIDKFPISRPNLTFSTLTVSNMSPEDSSIYLCSVVLLAGFQETQYFGPGTRLLVL.

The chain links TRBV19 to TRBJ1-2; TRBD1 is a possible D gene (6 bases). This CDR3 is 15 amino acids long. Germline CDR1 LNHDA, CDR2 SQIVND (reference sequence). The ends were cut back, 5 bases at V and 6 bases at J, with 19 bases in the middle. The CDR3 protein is CASSLNGQTSNGYTF. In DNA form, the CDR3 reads TGTGCCAGTAGTTTAAACGGACAGACTTCAAATGGCTACACCTTC. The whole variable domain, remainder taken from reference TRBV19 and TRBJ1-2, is DGGITQSPKYLFRKEGQNVTLSCEQNLNHDAMYWYRQDPGQGLRLIYYSQIVNDFQKGDIAEGYSVSREKKESFPLTVTSAQKNPTAFYLCASSLNGQTSNGYTFGSGTRLTVV.

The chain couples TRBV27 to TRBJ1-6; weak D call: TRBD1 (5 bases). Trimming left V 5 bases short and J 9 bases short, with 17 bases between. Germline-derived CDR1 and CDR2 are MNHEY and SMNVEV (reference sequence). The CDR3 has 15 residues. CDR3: CASSPGGGVGSPLHF. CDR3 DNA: TGTGCCAGCAGTCCCGGCGGGGGGGTTGGTTCACCCCTCCACTTT.

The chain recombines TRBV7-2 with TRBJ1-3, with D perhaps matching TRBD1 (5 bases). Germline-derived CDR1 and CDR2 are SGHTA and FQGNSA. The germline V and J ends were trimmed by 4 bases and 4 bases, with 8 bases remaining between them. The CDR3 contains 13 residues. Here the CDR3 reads CASSSYRGNTIYF. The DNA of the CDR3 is TGTGCCAGCAGCTCATACAGGGGAAACACCATATATTTT.

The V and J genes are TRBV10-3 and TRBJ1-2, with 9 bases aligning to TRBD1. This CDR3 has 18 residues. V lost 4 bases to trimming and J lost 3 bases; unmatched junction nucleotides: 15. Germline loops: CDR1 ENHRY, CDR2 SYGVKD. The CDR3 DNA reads TGTGCCATCAGTGGGCTTGGCGGGACAGGGACTGAGGACTATGGCTACACCTTC. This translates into CAISGLGGTGTEDYGYTF.

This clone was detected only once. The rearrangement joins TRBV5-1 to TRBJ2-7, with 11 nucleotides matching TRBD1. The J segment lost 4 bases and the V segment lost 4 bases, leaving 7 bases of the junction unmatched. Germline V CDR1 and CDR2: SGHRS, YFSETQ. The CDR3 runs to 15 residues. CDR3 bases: TGCGCCAGCAGCACGGGACAGGGGGGAGGATACGAGCAGTACTTC. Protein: CASSTGQGGGYEQYF.

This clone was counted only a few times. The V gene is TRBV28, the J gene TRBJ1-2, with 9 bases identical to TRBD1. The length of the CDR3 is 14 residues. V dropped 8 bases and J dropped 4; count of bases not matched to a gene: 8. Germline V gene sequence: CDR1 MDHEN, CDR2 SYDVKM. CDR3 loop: CASRTGEDLYGYTF. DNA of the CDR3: TGTGCCAGCCGGACAGGGGAGGACCTCTATGGCTACACCTTC.

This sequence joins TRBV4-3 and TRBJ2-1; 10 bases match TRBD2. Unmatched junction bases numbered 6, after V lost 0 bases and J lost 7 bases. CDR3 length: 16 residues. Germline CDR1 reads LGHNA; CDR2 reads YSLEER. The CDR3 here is CASSQDSTAGGNEQFF. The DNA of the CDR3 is TGCGCCAGCAGCCAAGATTCAACAGCGGGGGGGAATGAGCAGTTCTTC.

CDR3 in amino acids: CASSSRQGARWGTQYF. Here the CDR3 DNA reads TGTGCCAGCAGTTCGAGACAGGGGGCCCGATGGGGTACGCAGTATTTT. This sequence joins TRBV28 and TRBJ2-3, with TRBD1 matching 10 bases. Unmatched junction bases numbered 12, after V lost 4 bases and J lost 8 bases. Germline V gene data show CDR1 as MDHEN and CDR2 as SYDVKM. The CDR3 contains 16 residues.

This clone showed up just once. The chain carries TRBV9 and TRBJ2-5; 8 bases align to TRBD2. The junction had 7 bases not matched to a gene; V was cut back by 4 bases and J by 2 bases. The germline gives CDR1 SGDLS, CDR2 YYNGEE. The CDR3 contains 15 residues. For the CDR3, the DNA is TGTGCCAGCAGCCTCAGAGCGGGGGCACAAGAGACCCAGTACTTC. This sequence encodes CASSLRAGAQETQYF.

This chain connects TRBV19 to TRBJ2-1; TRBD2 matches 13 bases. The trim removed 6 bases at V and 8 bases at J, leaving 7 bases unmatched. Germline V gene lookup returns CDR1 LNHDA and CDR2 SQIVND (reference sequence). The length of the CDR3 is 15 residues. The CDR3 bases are TGTGCCAGTAGCAGACTAGCGGGGGGTTGGGATGAGCAGTTCTTC. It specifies CASSRLAGGWDEQFF.

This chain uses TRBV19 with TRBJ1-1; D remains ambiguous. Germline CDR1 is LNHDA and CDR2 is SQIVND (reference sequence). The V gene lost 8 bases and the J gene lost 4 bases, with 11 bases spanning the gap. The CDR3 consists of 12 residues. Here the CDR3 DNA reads TGTGCCAGTTCCCGGGTGGCCACTGAAGCTTTCTTT. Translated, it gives CASSRVATEAFF.

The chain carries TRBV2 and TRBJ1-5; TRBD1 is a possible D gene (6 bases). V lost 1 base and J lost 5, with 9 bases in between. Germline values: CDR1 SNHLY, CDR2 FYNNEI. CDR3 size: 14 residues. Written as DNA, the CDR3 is TGTGCCAGCAGTGAAGGGTCAGGGGATCAGCCCCAGCATTTT. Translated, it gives CASSEGSGDQPQHF.

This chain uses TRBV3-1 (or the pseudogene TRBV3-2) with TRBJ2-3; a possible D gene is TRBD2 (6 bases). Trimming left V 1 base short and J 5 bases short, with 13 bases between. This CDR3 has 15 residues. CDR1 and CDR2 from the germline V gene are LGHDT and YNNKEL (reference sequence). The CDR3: CASSQVSGWRDTQYF. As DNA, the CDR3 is TGTGCCAGCAGCCAAGTAAGCGGGTGGAGAGATACGCAGTATTTT.

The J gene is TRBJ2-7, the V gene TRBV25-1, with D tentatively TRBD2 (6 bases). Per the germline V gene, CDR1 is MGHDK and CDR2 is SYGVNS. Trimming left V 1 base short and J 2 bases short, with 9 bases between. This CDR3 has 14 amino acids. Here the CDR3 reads CASSESTGAYEQYF. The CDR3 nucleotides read TGTGCCAGCAGTGAATCCACGGGGGCCTACGAGCAGTACTTC.

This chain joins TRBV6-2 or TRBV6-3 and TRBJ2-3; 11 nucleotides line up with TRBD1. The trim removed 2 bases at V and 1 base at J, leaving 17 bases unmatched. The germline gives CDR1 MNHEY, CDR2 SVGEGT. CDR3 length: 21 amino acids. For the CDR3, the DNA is TGTGCCAGCAGTTACCCTTCCCGGACAGGGGGCGGAGGGGGTGGCACAGATACGCAGTATTTT. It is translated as CASSYPSRTGGGGGGTDTQYF.

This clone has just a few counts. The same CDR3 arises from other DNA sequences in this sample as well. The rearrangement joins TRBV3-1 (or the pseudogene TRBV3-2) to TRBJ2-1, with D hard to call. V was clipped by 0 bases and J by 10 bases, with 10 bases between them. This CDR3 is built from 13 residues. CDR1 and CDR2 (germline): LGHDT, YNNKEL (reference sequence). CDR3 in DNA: TGTGCCAGCAGCCAAGATCGGAGAAGAGAGCAGTTCTTC. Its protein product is CASSQDRRREQFF.

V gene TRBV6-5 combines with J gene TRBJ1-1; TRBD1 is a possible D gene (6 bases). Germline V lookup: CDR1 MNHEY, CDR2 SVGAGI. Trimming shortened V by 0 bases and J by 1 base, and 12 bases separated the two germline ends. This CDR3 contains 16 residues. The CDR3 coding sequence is TGTGCCAGCAGTTACTCGTATAGACAGGCGAACACTGAAGCTTTCTTT. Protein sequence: CASSYSYRQANTEAFF.

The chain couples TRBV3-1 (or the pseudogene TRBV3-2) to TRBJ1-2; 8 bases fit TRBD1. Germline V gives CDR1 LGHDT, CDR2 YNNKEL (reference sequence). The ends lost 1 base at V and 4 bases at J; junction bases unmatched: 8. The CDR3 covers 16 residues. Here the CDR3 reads CASSQGLPTGGYGYTF. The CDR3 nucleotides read TGTGCCAGCAGCCAAGGTCTTCCTACAGGGGGCTATGGCTACACCTTC.

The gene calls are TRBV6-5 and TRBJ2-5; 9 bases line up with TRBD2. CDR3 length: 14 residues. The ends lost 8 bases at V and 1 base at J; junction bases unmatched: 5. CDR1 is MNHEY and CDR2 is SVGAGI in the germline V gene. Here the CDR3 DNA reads TGTGCCAGCGGGTCTAGCGGGGCCCAAGAGACCCAGTACTTC. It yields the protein CASGSSGAQETQYF.

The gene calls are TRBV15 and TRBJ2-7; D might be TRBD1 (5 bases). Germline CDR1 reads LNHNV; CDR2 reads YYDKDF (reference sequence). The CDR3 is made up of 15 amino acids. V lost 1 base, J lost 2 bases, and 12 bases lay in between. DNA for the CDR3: TGTGCCACCAGCAGAGGTCCCCGACAGACCTACGAGCAGTACTTC. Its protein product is CATSRGPRQTYEQYF.

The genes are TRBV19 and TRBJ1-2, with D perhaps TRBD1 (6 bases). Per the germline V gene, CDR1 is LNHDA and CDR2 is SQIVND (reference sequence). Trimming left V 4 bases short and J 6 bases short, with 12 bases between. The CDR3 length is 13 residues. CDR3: CASSSLQGNGYTF. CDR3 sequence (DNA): TGTGCCAGTAGTAGTCTGCAGGGGAATGGCTACACCTTC.